This T cell receptor (beta chain) was recorded in a study of T-cell reconstitution after alpha-beta-depleted transplantation in children. The CDR3 totals 13 residues. Between the trimmed V and J ends, which lost 3 bases and 5 bases, there was a span of 8 bases. Unique molecular identifiers tagged the TCRbeta library. A single record per CDR3 protein comes from TCRdb applying MiXCR to the PCR reads. The data show about 360,000 distinct CDR3 sequences, about an eighth seen once. The J gene is TRBJ2-1, the V gene TRBV12-3 or TRBV12-4; the D is unclear. The sample consisted of PBMCs, taken from the stem cell graft. This clonotype originated in a human donor who donated a stem cell graft to a child with Fanconi anemia. The CDR3 loop is CASSLTSNNEQFF. CDR3 DNA sequence: TGTGCCAGCAGTTTGACTTCAAACAATGAGCAGTTCTTC.